A single sample gave rise to the 27 T cell receptor beta chains below, sequenced in a study of OX40 agonist ivuxolimab in advanced cancers. Clones were sequenced by immunoSEQ multiplex PCR, and TCRdb holds only the in-frame ones, with some missing. The profile covers 72,000 or so clones, with 89% appearing a single time and about 10% taken by the ten largest. This specimen consisted of CD4+ or CD8+ T cells sorted from blood, obtained in a trial of the OX40 agonist ivuxolimab. Receptor source: an adult with an advanced solid tumor such as melanoma, head and neck, liver or kidney cancer.

This rearrangement joins TRBV5-1 to TRBJ1-2; maybe TRBD1 (5 bases). V gave up 4 bases and J gave up 10 bases, with 14 bases separating them. Germline CDR1 is SGHRS and CDR2 is YFSETQ. The CDR3 contains 12 residues. The CDR3 DNA follows: TGCGCCAGCAGCCCCGACCGGGGGGACTACACCTTC. It codes for CASSPDRGDYTF.

The chain joins TRBV2 to TRBJ1-4; maybe TRBD1 (5 bases). The germline V gene encodes CDR1 SNHLY and CDR2 FYNNEI. The CDR3 totals 16 residues. With 6 bases removed from V and 5 bases from J, the gap between germline ends came to 19 bases. Here the CDR3 reads CASRGLTSGLNEKLFF. CDR3 in DNA: TGTGCCAGCAGAGGCCTTACGTCAGGGCTAAATGAAAAACTGTTTTTT.

The gene calls are TRBV7-9 and TRBJ1-5, with D unresolved. Germline V CDR1 and CDR2: SEHNR, FQNEAQ (reference sequence). With 1 base removed from V and 9 bases from J, the gap between germline ends came to 10 bases. There are 13 residues in the CDR3. The CDR3 coding sequence is TGTGCCAGCAGCTTAGAGACCTCAGGGCCCCAGCATTTT. Protein sequence: CASSLETSGPQHF. Based on the CDR3 plus reference TRBV7-9 and TRBJ1-5, the full variable domain is DTGVSQNPRHKITKRGQNVTFRCDPISEHNRLYWYRQTLGQGPEFLTYFQNEAQLEKSRLLSDRFSAERPKGSFSTLEIQRTEQGDSAMYLCASSLETSGPQHFGDGTRLSIL.

DNA of the CDR3: TGTGCCAGTAGTATAGCGACCCCCCCCGCGCGGCAGTATTTT. Protein sequence: CASSIATPPARQYF. The chain recombines TRBV19 with TRBJ2-3; D gene uncertain. This CDR3 has 14 amino acids. Germline lookup yields CDR1 LNHDA and CDR2 SQIVND (reference sequence). V lost 1 base and J 11 bases, leaving 16 bases between the germline ends.

The V and J genes are TRBV6-1 and TRBJ2-3; D unclear. The CDR3 loop spans 12 amino acids. Trimming stripped 8 bases from V and 2 bases from J, with 8 bases between. CDR1 and CDR2 from the germline V gene are MNHNS and SASEGT. CDR3 region: CASVKYTDTQYF. The DNA of the CDR3 is TGTGCCAGCGTCAAGTACACAGATACGCAGTATTTT.

This clone was observed a single time. The rearrangement uses TRBV5-1 and TRBJ2-1; D is possibly TRBD2 (6 bases). Germline values: CDR1 SGHRS, CDR2 YFSETQ. The CDR3 covers 18 residues. The V end lost 0 bases, the J end lost 3 bases, and 19 bases lay between the germline ends. CDR3 in amino acids: CASSLGIVGGGSYNEQFF. The CDR3, as DNA: TGCGCCAGCAGCTTGGGGATCGTGGGGGGAGGAAGCTACAATGAGCAGTTCTTC.

V and J are TRBV27 and TRBJ2-7, with D maybe TRBD1 (6 bases). Looked up from germline, CDR1 is MNHEY and CDR2 is SMNVEV (reference sequence). Between the trimmed V and J ends, which lost 6 bases and 2 bases, there was a span of 20 bases. The CDR3 length is 16 residues. CDR3 region: CASSQWGTGNPYEQYF. CDR3 sequence (DNA): TGTGCCAGCAGCCAATGGGGCACAGGGAACCCCTACGAGCAGTACTTC.

The gene calls are TRBV18 and TRBJ2-1, with 10 bases matching TRBD1. The CDR3 contains 16 residues. The V and J ends lost 2 bases and 6 bases, in that order; junction bases with no gene match: 7. The germline CDR1 and CDR2 sequences are KGHSH and LQKENI. The CDR3, as DNA: TGTGCCAGCTCACCAACCGGGACAGGGGCCCTCAATGAGCAGTTCTTC. Translated: CASSPTGTGALNEQFF.

This clone was seen only a few times. This chain links TRBV5-6 with TRBJ2-3; D gene ambiguous. The V gene lost 2 bases and the J gene lost 6 bases, with 13 bases spanning the gap. Looked up from germline, CDR1 is SGHDT and CDR2 is YYEEEE. The CDR3 runs 14 residues. DNA for the CDR3: TGTGCCAGCAGCTTCCAAATGGACGGTGATACGCAGTATTTT. Translated: CASSFQMDGDTQYF. Complete variable domain (other parts from reference TRBV5-6 and TRBJ2-3): DAGVTQSPTHLIKTRGQQVTLRCSPKSGHDTVSWYQQALGQGPQFIFQYYEEEERQRGNFPDRFSGHQFPNYSSELNVNALLLGDSALYLCASSFQMDGDTQYFGPGTRLTVL.

This clone was seen once. The rearrangement uses TRBV5-1 and TRBJ1-1, with no clear D. The CDR3 is 15 amino acids. V was trimmed by 2 bases and J by 7 bases, leaving 18 bases between them. The V gene's germline CDR1 is SGHRS and CDR2 YFSETQ. CDR3 DNA sequence: TGCGCCAGCAGCTTCGACCTGAATCCAGTGAGTGAAGCTTTCTTT. Protein product: CASSFDLNPVSEAFF.

The V gene is TRBV11-3, the J gene TRBJ2-1; D may be TRBD1 (6 bases). Trimming cost V 1 base and J 6 bases, with 19 bases left between them. Germline V lookup: CDR1 SGHNT, CDR2 YENEEA. The CDR3 runs 17 residues. DNA of the CDR3: TGTGCCAGCAGCTTAGGAGGATACCGGGACAATGGCAATGAGCAGTTCTTC. Translating gives CASSLGGYRDNGNEQFF.

This clone came up once. This chain connects TRBV11-2 to TRBJ2-5; possibly TRBD1 for D (5 bases). V lost 5 bases and J 2 bases, leaving 9 bases between the germline ends. CDR1 is SGHAT, CDR2 FQNNGV, per germline. There are 13 residues in the CDR3. This CDR3 reads CASSPGAQETQYF. CDR3 in DNA: TGTGCCAGCAGCCCTGGGGCACAAGAGACCCAGTACTTC.

The chain links TRBV6-5 to TRBJ2-1; D is unresolved. CDR1 is MNHEY and CDR2 is SVGAGI in the germline V gene. The CDR3 totals 15 residues. Trimming left V 2 bases short and J 3 bases short, with 11 bases between. Here the CDR3 reads CASSYGQPSYNEQFF. The CDR3 nucleotides are TGTGCCAGCAGTTACGGGCAGCCGAGCTACAATGAGCAGTTCTTC.

The CDR3: CASSLDRWPTDTQYF. DNA of the CDR3: TGTGCCAGCAGCTTGGACCGCTGGCCCACAGATACGCAGTATTTT. The V and J genes are TRBV5-4 and TRBJ2-3; D is unresolved. The CDR3 contains 15 residues. V was clipped by 0 bases and J by 2 bases, with 10 bases between them. Per germline, CDR1 SGHNT and CDR2 YYREEE (reference sequence).

This sequence joins TRBV27 and TRBJ2-1; TRBD1 aligns across 9 bases. The CDR3 is made up of 17 amino acids. Germline-derived CDR1 and CDR2 are MNHEY and SMNVEV (reference sequence). Trimming took 4 bases from V and 8 from J; bases not matched to a gene: 15. CDR3 sequence (DNA): TGTGCCAGCAGTTCTCACTCCGGGACAGGGCGGTGGGATGAGCAGTTCTTC. It codes for CASSSHSGTGRWDEQFF.

The rearrangement uses TRBV10-3 and TRBJ2-1; a possible D gene is TRBD2 (5 bases). In germline, CDR1 is ENHRY, CDR2 SYGVKD. The CDR3 covers 13 residues. V was cut by 2 bases and J by 11 bases, with 13 bases left in between. The CDR3 DNA reads TGTGCCATCAGTGAGAACGTGGCTAGCAAGCAGTTCTTC. Its protein product is CAISENVASKQFF.

The V gene is TRBV9, the J gene TRBJ2-5; 10 nucleotides align to TRBD2. The better agreement between TRBJ2-7 and the DNA end casts doubt on the J call. CDR3 length: 14 residues. Germline V gives CDR1 SGDLS, CDR2 YYNGEE. The DNA for the CDR3 is TGTGCCAGCAGTAAGCGGGAGGGCCGATACGAGCAGTACTTC. Protein sequence: CASSKREGRYEQYF.

This clone showed up just a few times. CDR3 sequence (DNA): TGTGCCAGTAGTATAGATTTCTTCGAGCCCCAGCATTTT. Its protein is CASSIDFFEPQHF. V gene TRBV19 combines with J gene TRBJ1-5, with D hard to call. The ends were cut back, 0 bases at V and 8 bases at J, with 8 bases in the middle. Germline V lookup: CDR1 LNHDA, CDR2 SQIVND (reference sequence). The CDR3 extends over 13 amino acids.

The V call is TRBV6-1, the J call TRBJ2-6; D is unclear. V gave up 7 bases and J gave up 0 bases, with 16 bases separating them. The CDR3 has 17 amino acids. Looked up from germline, CDR1 is MNHNS and CDR2 is SASEGT. The CDR3 here is CASNDPSAHSGANVLTF. The CDR3 DNA follows: TGTGCCAGCAATGATCCCAGTGCCCACTCTGGGGCCAACGTCCTGACTTTC.

The chain combines TRBV5-1 with TRBJ1-2, with TRBD1 as a possible D gene (5 bases). CDR3 length: 12 residues. Trimming left V 2 bases short and J 4 bases short, with 6 bases between. From germline, CDR1 is SGHRS and CDR2 YFSETQ. CDR3 amino acids: CASSLDSYGYTF. The CDR3 coding sequence is TGCGCCAGCAGCTTAGACAGCTATGGCTACACCTTC.

This chain links TRBV5-1 with TRBJ2-6, with D possibly called TRBD1 or TRBD2 (5 bases each). Per germline, CDR1 SGHRS and CDR2 YFSETQ. CDR3 length equals 16 residues. Between the trimmed V and J ends, which lost 4 bases and 0 bases, there was a span of 11 bases. CDR3 in DNA: TGCGCCAGCAGCCGGGGACCGACCTCTGGGGCCAACGTCCTGACTTTC. Translation: CASSRGPTSGANVLTF.

J is TRBJ2-3 and V is TRBV5-1; 8 bases are shared with TRBD2. In germline, CDR1 is SGHRS, CDR2 YFSETQ. This CDR3 contains 15 residues. J lost 0 bases, V lost 2 bases, and 2 bases had no gene match. CDR3 region: CASSFSGASTDTQYF. The DNA for the CDR3 is TGCGCCAGCAGCTTTAGCGGGGCGAGCACAGATACGCAGTATTTT. The variable domain in full, completed from reference TRBV5-1 and TRBJ2-3, reads KAGVTQTPRYLIKTRGQQVTLSCSPISGHRSVSWYQQTPGQGLQFLFEYFSETQRNKGNFPGRFSGRQFSNSRSEMNVSTLELGDSALYLCASSFSGASTDTQYFGPGTRLTVL.

The chain has TRBV7-9 and TRBJ2-5; D uncertain. The CDR3 is 15 amino acids. Germline CDR1 is SEHNR and CDR2 is FQNEAQ (reference sequence). Trimming shortened V by 5 bases and J by 0 bases, and 13 bases separated the two germline ends. CDR3 nucleotides: TGTGCCAGCAGCCCTCAGTTGGTGAACCAAGAGACCCAGTACTTC. Translating gives CASSPQLVNQETQYF. Looking up the rest from reference TRBV7-9 and TRBJ2-5 gives the full variable domain: DTGVSQNPRHKITKRGQNVTFRCDPISEHNRLYWYRQTLGQGPEFLTYFQNEAQLEKSRLLSDRFSAERPKGSFSTLEIQRTEQGDSAMYLCASSPQLVNQETQYFGPGTRLLVL.

V usage is TRBV5-5 and J usage is TRBJ1-2; possibly TRBD1 for D (6 bases). The CDR3 totals 17 residues. Germline V gene data show CDR1 as SGHKS and CDR2 as YYEKEE (reference sequence). V was trimmed by 0 bases and J by 3 bases, leaving 18 bases between them. CDR3 nucleotide sequence: TGTGCCAGCAGCTTGGGGCCCCAGGGGAGGCGATACTATGGCTACACCTTC. Translation: CASSLGPQGRRYYGYTF.

The chain is built from TRBV2 and TRBJ2-6, with 8 bases aligning to TRBD1. Germline V lookup: CDR1 SNHLY, CDR2 FYNNEI. V dropped 6 bases and J dropped 3; count of bases not matched to a gene: 7. The CDR3 sequence is 16 residues long. CDR3 DNA: TGTGCCAGCAGCAGGACAGGGCTGCTTGGGGCCAACGTCCTGACTTTC. Translating it yields CASSRTGLLGANVLTF. The whole variable domain, filled in from reference TRBV2 and TRBJ2-6, reads EPEVTQTPSHQVTQMGQEVILRCVPISNHLYFYWYRQILGQKVEFLVSFYNNEISEKSEIFDDQFSVERPDGSNFTLKIRSTKLEDSAMYFCASSRTGLLGANVLTFGAGSRLTVL.

V gene TRBV5-1 combines with J gene TRBJ2-7, with 10 bases lining up with TRBD1. The CDR3 sequence is 13 residues long. Germline V gives CDR1 SGHRS, CDR2 YFSETQ. V gave up 4 bases and J gave up 7 bases; unmatched junction bases: 5. CDR3 sequence reads: CASSRTGGWEQYF. In DNA form, the CDR3 reads TGCGCCAGCAGCCGGACAGGGGGTTGGGAGCAGTACTTC.

This chain connects TRBV9 to TRBJ2-3; no clear D gene. Per germline, CDR1 SGDLS and CDR2 YYNGEE. This CDR3 comprises 13 residues. Trimming cost V 4 bases and J 1 base, with 7 bases left between them. CDR3 loop: CASSRQRTDTQYF. The CDR3, as DNA: TGTGCCAGCAGCAGGCAGCGCACAGATACGCAGTATTTT.